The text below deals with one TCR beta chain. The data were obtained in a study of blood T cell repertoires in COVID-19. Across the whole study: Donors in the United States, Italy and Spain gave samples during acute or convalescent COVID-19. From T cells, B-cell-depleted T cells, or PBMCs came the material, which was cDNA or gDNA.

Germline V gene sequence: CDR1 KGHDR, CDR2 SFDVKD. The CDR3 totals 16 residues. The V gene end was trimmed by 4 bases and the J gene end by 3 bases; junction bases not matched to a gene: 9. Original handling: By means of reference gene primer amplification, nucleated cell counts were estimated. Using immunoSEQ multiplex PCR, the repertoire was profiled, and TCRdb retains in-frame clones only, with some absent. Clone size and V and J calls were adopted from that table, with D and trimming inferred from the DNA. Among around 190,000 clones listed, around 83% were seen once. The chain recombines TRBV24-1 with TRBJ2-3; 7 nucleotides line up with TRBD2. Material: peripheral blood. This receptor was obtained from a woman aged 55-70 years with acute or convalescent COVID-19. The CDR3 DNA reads TGTGCCACCAGTGACCCGGCCGGCGGGAGAACAGATACGCAGTATTTT. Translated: CATSDPAGGRTDTQYF.